This note documents a single T cell receptor (beta chain) sequence. This sample is drawn from a study of blood T cell repertoires in COVID-19. Sequencing used immunoSEQ multiplex PCR; TCRdb keeps in-frame clones, though not all of them. Here the sample spans roughly 320,000 clones, about 87% being singletons. Trimming removed 4 bases from V and 6 bases from J, with 11 bases in between. The CDR3 consists of 13 residues. Germline V lookup: CDR1 SGHRS, CDR2 YFSETQ. V usage is TRBV5-1 and J usage is TRBJ1-5; no reliable D call. Input material: peripheral blood. The receptor was isolated from a woman aged 50 to 60 with COVID-19, enrolled during active disease. As DNA, the CDR3 is TGCGCCAGCAGCCCCGACGGAGCTCAGCCCCAGCATTTT. As protein: CASSPDGAQPQHF.